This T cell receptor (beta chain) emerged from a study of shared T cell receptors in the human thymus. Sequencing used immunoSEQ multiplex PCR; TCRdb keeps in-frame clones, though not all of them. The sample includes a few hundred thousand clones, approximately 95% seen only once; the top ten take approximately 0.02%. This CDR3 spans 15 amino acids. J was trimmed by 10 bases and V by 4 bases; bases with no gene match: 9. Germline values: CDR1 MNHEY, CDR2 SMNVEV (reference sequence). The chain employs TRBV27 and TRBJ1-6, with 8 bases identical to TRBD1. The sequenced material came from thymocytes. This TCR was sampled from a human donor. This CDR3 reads CASSSLQGEGSPLHF. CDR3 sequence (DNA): TGTGCCAGCAGTTCCCTACAGGGGGAGGGATCACCCCTCCACTTT.